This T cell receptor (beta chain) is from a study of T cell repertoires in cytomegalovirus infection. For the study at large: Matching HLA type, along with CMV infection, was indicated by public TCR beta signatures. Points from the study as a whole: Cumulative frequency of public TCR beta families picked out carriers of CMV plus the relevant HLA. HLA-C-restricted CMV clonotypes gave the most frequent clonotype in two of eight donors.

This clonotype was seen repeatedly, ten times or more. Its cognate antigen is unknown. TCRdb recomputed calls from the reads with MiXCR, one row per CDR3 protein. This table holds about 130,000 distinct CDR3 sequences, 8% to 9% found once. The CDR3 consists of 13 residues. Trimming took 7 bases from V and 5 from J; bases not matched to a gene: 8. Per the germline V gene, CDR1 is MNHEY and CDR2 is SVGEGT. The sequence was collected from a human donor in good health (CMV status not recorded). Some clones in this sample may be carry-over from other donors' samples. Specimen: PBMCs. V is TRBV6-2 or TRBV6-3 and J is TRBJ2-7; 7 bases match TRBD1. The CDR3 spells CASILRGNDEQYF. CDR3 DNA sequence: TGTGCCAGCATCCTCAGGGGGAACGACGAGCAGTACTTC.